Listed below are T cell receptor beta chains from one sample, sequenced in a study of shared clonotypes between healthy human individuals. Data came from immunoSEQ multiplex PCR; TCRdb stores just in-frame clones and leaves some out. Among about 2.2 million clones listed, roughly 91% were seen once. Sequencing input: naive CD8+ T cells from PBMCs. Source of these receptors: a man aged 18 to 30 in good health. Some clones in this sample may be carry-over from other donors' samples. The CDR3 runs from the conserved cysteine through the conserved F or W. D genes are given only for firm matches. Only some rows state a clone size, as once, few, many or a class for expanded clones.

D gene	clone size	V gene	J gene	CDR3 protein	CDR3 DNA
.	.	TRBV5-6	TRBJ1-1	CASSYVFFREGTEAFF	TGTGCCAGCAGCTACGTGTTCTTTCGGGAGGGGACTGAAGCTTTCTTT
TRBD1	once	TRBV6-1	TRBJ1-1	CASPDRGRNTEAFF	TGTGCCAGCCCAGACAGGGGGCGAAACACTGAAGCTTTCTTT
TRBD1	.	TRBV27	TRBJ2-7	CASSQITDRGLHYEQYF	TGTGCCAGCAGTCAAATCACAGACAGGGGCCTTCACTACGAGCAGTACTTC
TRBD2	.	TRBV19	TRBJ2-1	CASSRGEGLNEQFF	TGTGCCAGTAGTAGGGGGGAGGGCTTAAATGAGCAGTTCTTC
TRBD2	.	TRBV9	TRBJ2-7	CASSQTGTSGYEQYF	TGTGCCAGCAGCCAAACCGGGACTAGCGGTTACGAGCAGTACTTC
.	.	TRBV4-3	TRBJ1-1	CASSQLSFEPSGEAFF	TGCGCCAGCAGCCAGTTGTCTTTCGAGCCGTCGGGTGAAGCTTTCTTT
.	.	TRBV7-2	TRBJ2-1	CASSLFREQFF	TGTGCCAGCAGCTTATTCCGTGAGCAGTTCTTC
.	.	TRBV7-9	TRBJ2-3	CASSLAGGGPDTQYF	TGTGCCAGCAGCTTAGCGGGAGGGGGCCCAGATACGCAGTATTTT
TRBD1	.	TRBV5-4	TRBJ1-2	CASSGDRAIGYGYTF	TGTGCCAGCAGCGGAGACAGGGCTATAGGATATGGCTACACCTTC
.	.	TRBV28	TRBJ1-5	CASSTTMIPTLSNQPQHF	TGTGCCAGCAGTACGACGATGATCCCAACCCTTAGCAATCAGCCCCAGCATTTT
TRBD2	.	TRBV6-5	TRBJ2-7	CASNPIAGKPGEQYF	TGTGCCAGCAATCCAATAGCGGGGAAGCCGGGGGAGCAGTACTTC
TRBD2	.	TRBV7-9	TRBJ2-7	CASSLGRREFYEQYF	TGTGCCAGCAGCTTAGGCCGGCGGGAGTTCTACGAGCAGTACTTC
.	.	TRBV27	TRBJ2-4	CASRPRGEGNIQYF	TGTGCCAGCAGACCGCGGGGCGAAGGAAACATTCAGTACTTC
TRBD2	.	TRBV9	TRBJ2-3	CASSLRDPGLAGGPPPDTQYF	TGTGCCAGCAGCCTCCGTGACCCGGGACTAGCGGGAGGGCCCCCCCCAGATACGCAGTATTTT
TRBD2	.	TRBV27	TRBJ2-7	CASSFGTSGGMYEQYF	TGTGCCAGCAGTTTCGGGACTAGCGGGGGGATGTACGAGCAGTACTTC
.	.	TRBV7-9	TRBJ1-1	CASSLGWRQPNTEAFF	TGTGCCAGCAGCTTGGGGTGGCGGCAGCCGAACACTGAAGCTTTCTTT
.	.	TRBV10-3	TRBJ1-2	CAISESWSTNYGYTF	TGTGCCATCAGTGAGTCCTGGTCCACCAACTATGGCTACACCTTC
TRBD1	.	TRBV27	TRBJ2-3	CASSEHQGVLADTQYF	TGTGCCAGCAGTGAGCATCAGGGGGTGCTCGCCGATACGCAGTATTTT
.	.	TRBV7-2	TRBJ2-7	CASSGERPISYEQYF	TGTGCCAGCAGCGGGGAGAGGCCCATCTCCTACGAGCAGTACTTC
TRBD1	.	TRBV27	TRBJ2-7	CASSYSQGAVGEQYF	TGTGCCAGCAGTTATTCACAGGGGGCTGTAGGCGAGCAGTACTTC
TRBD2	.	TRBV7-2	TRBJ2-5	CASSLATSGRETQYF	TGTGCCAGCAGCTTGGCGACTAGCGGGAGAGAGACCCAGTACTTC
TRBD2	few	TRBV13	TRBJ2-7	CASSLSGSSYEQYF	TGTGCCAGCAGCTTAAGCGGGAGCTCCTACGAGCAGTACTTC
.	few	TRBV7-9	TRBJ1-4	CASSLSENEKLFF	TGTGCCAGCAGCTTATCCGAAAATGAAAAACTGTTTTTT
TRBD2	.	TRBV7-9	TRBJ2-2	CASSSTSGRSTGELFF	TGTGCCAGCAGTTCGACTAGCGGGAGGTCTACCGGGGAGCTGTTTTTT
TRBD1	.	TRBV4-1	TRBJ2-1	CASSQEGGSSYNEQFF	TGCGCCAGCAGCCAAGAAGGGGGCAGCTCCTACAATGAGCAGTTCTTC
TRBD2	.	TRBV5-1	TRBJ2-1	CASSLGLAALDEQFF	TGCGCCAGCAGCTTGGGACTAGCGGCCTTGGATGAGCAGTTCTTC
.	.	TRBV2	TRBJ1-2	CASSVKSNYGYTF	TGTGCCAGCAGTGTTAAGAGTAACTATGGCTACACCTTC
.	.	TRBV4-1	TRBJ2-1	CASSQEWGRGNEQFF	TGCGCCAGCAGCCAAGAGTGGGGGCGAGGTAATGAGCAGTTCTTC
TRBD1	.	TRBV9	TRBJ2-3	CASSPTGDTDTQYF	TGTGCCAGCAGCCCAACAGGGGACACAGATACGCAGTATTTT